The 7 T cell receptor beta chains given below trace back to one sample, sequenced in a study of CD8 T cell repertoires and HIV-1 epitope variants. Profiled with immunoSEQ multiplex PCR; TCRdb holds only in-frame clones, not every one. Seen here are about 90,000 clones, roughly four fifths observed once, and the top ten hold more than 25%. The sample consisted of uncultured baseline CD8+ T cells from peripheral blood mononuclear cells (PBMCs). The receptors come from a male donor with HIV.

On this clone: The sample holds other DNA sequences that translate to the same CDR3. The chain couples TRBV27 to TRBJ2-7; D remains ambiguous. Trimming took off 6 bases at V and 1 base at J, with 4 bases between the two ends. CDR1 MNHEY and CDR2 SMNVEV come from the germline V gene (reference sequence). CDR3 length: 11 amino acids. CDR3 DNA: TGTGCCAGCAGGGGTTCCTACGAGCAGTACTTC. Translated: CASRGSYEQYF.

V and J are TRBV28 and TRBJ2-6; D is undetermined. This CDR3 region has 17 residues. The germline V gene has CDR1 MDHEN and CDR2 SYDVKM. V was clipped by 6 bases and J by 3 bases, with 18 bases between them. CDR3 DNA: TGTGCCAGCAGGTCCGGCCTGGACGCCGATGGGGCCAACGTCCTGACTTTC. Translating it yields CASRSGLDADGANVLTF.

V and J are TRBV5-1 and TRBJ1-2, with D perhaps TRBD1 (5 bases). The germline gives CDR1 SGHRS, CDR2 YFSETQ. The CDR3 loop spans 12 amino acids. The ends were cut back, 4 bases at V and 5 bases at J, with 9 bases in the middle. The CDR3 DNA sequence: TGCGCCAGCAGCCGACAGAGTTATGGCTACACCTTC. It specifies CASSRQSYGYTF.

The rearrangement links TRBV28 to TRBJ1-2, with 11 bases that match TRBD1. Germline-derived CDR1 and CDR2 are MDHEN and SYDVKM. V dropped 3 bases and J dropped 8; count of bases not matched to a gene: 11. The CDR3 loop spans 16 amino acids. This CDR3 reads CASSLSGTGGMVGYTF. The DNA of the CDR3 is TGTGCCAGCAGTTTGTCCGGGACAGGGGGTATGGTGGGCTACACCTTC.

In its sample, this clone was seen a few times. V and J are TRBV9 and TRBJ1-1, with TRBD1 matching over 10 bases. Looked up from germline, CDR1 is SGDLS and CDR2 is YYNGEE. The V and J ends lost 3 bases and 4 bases, in that order; junction bases with no gene match: 9. This CDR3 has 16 residues. CDR3 bases: TGTGCCAGCAGCGGGGGTACCGGGACAGGGGTCACTGAAGCTTTCTTT. Translated, it gives CASSGGTGTGVTEAFF.

The chain carries TRBV7-8 and TRBJ2-1; D is perhaps TRBD2 (5 bases). Trimming removed 4 bases from V and 0 bases from J, with 10 bases in between. The germline V gene has CDR1 SGHVS and CDR2 FQNEAQ. CDR3 size: 15 residues. The CDR3 sequence is CASSWTGSSYNEQFF. As DNA, the CDR3 is TGTGCCAGCAGCTGGACGGGGAGCTCCTACAATGAGCAGTTCTTC.

The rearrangement joins TRBV28 to TRBJ1-5; D is undetermined. The CDR3 is 12 amino acids. Germline V CDR1 and CDR2: MDHEN, SYDVKM. Trimming took off 4 bases at V and 11 bases at J, with 12 bases between the two ends. CDR3 DNA: TGTGCCAGCAGTTCCGACAAGTGGACCCAGCATTTT. It encodes CASSSDKWTQHF. The full variable domain, rest sourced from reference TRBV28 and TRBJ1-5, is DVKVTQSSRYLVKRTGEKVFLECVQDMDHENMFWYRQDPGLGLRLIYFSYDVKMKEKGDIPEGYSVSREKKERFSLILESASTNQTSMYLCASSSDKWTQHFGDGTRLSIL.